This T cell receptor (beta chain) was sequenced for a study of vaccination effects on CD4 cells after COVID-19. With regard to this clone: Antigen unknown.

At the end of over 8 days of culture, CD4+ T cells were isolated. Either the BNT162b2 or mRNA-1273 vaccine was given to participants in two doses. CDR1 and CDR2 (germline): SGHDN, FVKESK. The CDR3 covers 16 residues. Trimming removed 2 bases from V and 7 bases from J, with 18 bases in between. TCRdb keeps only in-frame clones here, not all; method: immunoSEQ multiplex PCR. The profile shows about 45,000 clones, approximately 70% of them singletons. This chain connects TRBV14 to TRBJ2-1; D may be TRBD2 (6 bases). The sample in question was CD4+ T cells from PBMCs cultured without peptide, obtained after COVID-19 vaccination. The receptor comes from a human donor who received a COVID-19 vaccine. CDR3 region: CASSQLEGQGRNEQFF. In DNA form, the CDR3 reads TGTGCCAGCAGCCAACTGGAGGGGCAGGGTCGAAATGAGCAGTTCTTC.